This T cell receptor (beta chain) comes out of a study of radiotherapy plus CTLA-4 blockade in lung cancer. Across the whole study: Among enrolled patients, under 20% responded and approximately 33% achieved disease control.

Concerning this clone itself: Its antigen remains unidentified.

Study results and caveats: The authors reported that early blood T cell clone dynamics, with interferon-beta, best predicted response. In blood, TCR clones derived from the tumor expanded after radiotherapy plus ipilimumab.

This CDR3 has 17 amino acids. V shed 1 base and J 3 bases; nucleotides not matched to a gene: 5. Per germline, CDR1 SNHLY and CDR2 FYNNEI. Patients in the study, people with chemo-refractory metastatic non-small-cell lung cancer, received focal radiation plus ipilimumab CTLA-4 blockade. The table came from immunoSEQ multiplex PCR; TCRdb's copy has only in-frame clones and leaves some out. The sample comprises around 70,000 clones, about four fifths of which are singletons, and roughly 4% rests with the top ten. Sequencing was performed on peripheral blood, taken from a patient treated with radiotherapy plus ipilimumab. This TCR came from a human donor with non-small cell lung cancer who had a partial response to radiotherapy plus ipilimumab. This sequence joins TRBV2 and TRBJ2-4, with 11 bases identical to TRBD2. CDR3 region: CASSEGLAGGVKNIQYF. Here the CDR3 DNA reads TGTGCCAGCAGTGAAGGGCTAGCGGGAGGAGTCAAAAACATTCAGTACTTC.